This T cell receptor beta chain was sequenced for a study of blood T cell repertoires in COVID-19. About the research overall: T cells, B-cell-depleted T cells, or PBMCs supplied cDNA or gDNA.

Generated by immunoSEQ multiplex PCR, the TCRdb table keeps only in-frame clones and is missing some. Of tens of thousands of clones in the sample, approximately 80% are singletons; the top ten hold 10% to 15%. This CDR3 is built from 15 residues. CDR1 and CDR2 from the germline V gene are MGHRA and YSYEKL. Trimming took off 4 bases at V and 0 bases at J, with 10 bases between the two ends. The table lists this clone with a few counts. This TCR came from a human donor in a cohort sampled during active COVID-19. The chain employs TRBV4-1 and TRBJ1-5; D is unclear. Sequencing used peripheral blood. The CDR3 DNA reads TGCGCCAGCAGCCCCGGTATAAGTAGCAATCAGCCCCAGCATTTT. Its protein product is CASSPGISSNQPQHF.